Sequencing of this TCR beta chain was carried out in a study of T cell repertoires in ileal Crohn's disease. Adults with ileal or ileocolonic Crohn's disease and an indication for resection were eligible. TCRB immunosequencing input was around 460 nanograms of biopsy DNA per sample. Profiling relied on immunoSEQ multiplex PCR, and the TCRdb table lists in-frame clones only, not all of them. The table shows over 7,500 clones, with 76% occurring only once. Trimming removed 2 bases at V and 11 bases at J, with 18 bases between. The CDR3 has 14 residues. CDR1 is MNHEY, CDR2 SVGAGI, per germline. This clonotype originated in an adult with Crohn's disease. This chain joins TRBV6-5 and TRBJ2-5; TRBD2 is a possible D gene (5 bases). The specimen was ileal tissue. Here the CDR3 reads CASSYRVSGWEQYF. The DNA of the CDR3 is TGTGCCAGCAGTTACCGGGTCTCGGGGTGGGAGCAGTACTTC.